These 27 T cell receptor beta chains originate from one sample sequenced in a study of lymphopenia after photon versus proton radiotherapy. This table comes from immunoSEQ multiplex PCR, and its TCRdb copy is limited to in-frame clones, with some not included. Of approximately 91,000 clones in the sample, 65% to 85% were seen once. Sequences were derived from peripheral blood, sampled from a patient treated with proton-based radiotherapy. Receptors were obtained from a man in his 60s with pancreatic cancer.

The rearrangement links TRBV7-9 to TRBJ1-3; TRBD1 is a possible D gene (5 bases). The V end lost 1 base, the J end lost 12 bases, and 10 bases lay between the germline ends. Germline CDR1 reads SEHNR; CDR2 reads FQNEAQ (reference sequence). The CDR3 runs 12 residues. CDR3: CASSLVSGHIYF. The CDR3 DNA follows: TGTGCCAGCAGCTTAGTTTCAGGGCACATATATTTT. The whole variable domain, remainder taken from reference TRBV7-9 and TRBJ1-3, is DTGVSQNPRHKITKRGQNVTFRCDPISEHNRLYWYRQTLGQGPEFLTYFQNEAQLEKSRLLSDRFSAERPKGSFSTLEIQRTEQGDSAMYLCASSLVSGHIYFGEGSWLTVV.

The chain couples TRBV5-1 to TRBJ2-1; the D is unclear. CDR1 and CDR2 from the germline V gene are SGHRS and YFSETQ. This CDR3 is built from 14 residues. The V end lost 0 bases, the J end lost 8 bases, and 12 bases lay between the germline ends. CDR3 in DNA: TGCGCCAGCAGCTTGGCGGGTAGCCACGATGAGCAGTTCTTC. This encodes CASSLAGSHDEQFF. The full variable domain, completed using reference TRBV5-1 and TRBJ2-1, is KAGVTQTPRYLIKTRGQQVTLSCSPISGHRSVSWYQQTPGQGLQFLFEYFSETQRNKGNFPGRFSGRQFSNSRSEMNVSTLELGDSALYLCASSLAGSHDEQFFGPGTRLTVL.

The chain uses TRBV11-2 and TRBJ2-7; maybe TRBD2 (6 bases). The germline V gene encodes CDR1 SGHAT and CDR2 FQNNGV. The CDR3 is 13 residues long. With 5 bases removed from V and 5 bases from J, the gap between germline ends came to 13 bases. As DNA, the CDR3 is TGTGCCAGCAGCCCGGCGGGGCCGGACGAGCAGTACTTC. Its protein is CASSPAGPDEQYF.

V and J are TRBV29-1 and TRBJ1-5; D is uncertain. The germline V gene has CDR1 SQVTM and CDR2 ANQGSEA. V dropped 7 bases and J dropped 2 bases, with 9 bases sitting between them. CDR3 length: 12 amino acids. The CDR3 sequence is CSAQEGNQPQHF. The DNA for the CDR3 is TGCAGCGCCCAGGAGGGCAATCAGCCCCAGCATTTT.

This clone was counted between two and nine times. The chain couples TRBV7-2 to TRBJ2-3; perhaps TRBD2 as D (6 bases). Trimming removed 5 bases at V and 0 bases at J, with 12 bases between. The CDR3 spans 15 residues. Germline V gene sequence: CDR1 SGHTA, CDR2 FQGNSA. DNA of the CDR3: TGTGCCAGCAGCCTCGATAGCGGTAGCACAGATACGCAGTATTTT. It is translated as CASSLDSGSTDTQYF.

This rearrangement joins TRBV28 to TRBJ1-5; TRBD1 might be the D (6 bases). Trimming pared 2 bases from V and 5 bases from J, leaving 16 bases between. Germline loops: CDR1 MDHEN, CDR2 SYDVKM. This CDR3 has 16 amino acids. CDR3 amino acids: CASSLVGGDGDQPQHF. The CDR3 DNA reads TGTGCCAGCAGTTTAGTAGGGGGGGACGGGGATCAGCCCCAGCATTTT. Full variable domain (outside the CDR3, taken from reference TRBV28 and TRBJ1-5): DVKVTQSSRYLVKRTGEKVFLECVQDMDHENMFWYRQDPGLGLRLIYFSYDVKMKEKGDIPEGYSVSREKKERFSLILESASTNQTSMYLCASSLVGGDGDQPQHFGDGTRLSIL.

This rearrangement joins TRBV19 to TRBJ2-1, with TRBD2 matching over 14 bases. The CDR3 is 15 amino acids. CDR1 LNHDA and CDR2 SQIVND come from the germline V gene (reference sequence). Trimming removed 3 bases from V and 7 bases from J; junction bases left unmatched: 2. CDR3 amino acids: CASSIGTSGSNEQFF. As DNA, the CDR3 is TGTGCCAGTAGTATTGGGACTAGCGGGAGTAATGAGCAGTTCTTC.

This sequence joins TRBV6-5 and TRBJ1-5; 8 nucleotides agree with TRBD1. This CDR3 has 14 amino acids. Germline CDR1 and CDR2: MNHEY and SVGAGI. J was trimmed by 7 bases and V by 5 bases; bases with no gene match: 7. CDR3 nucleotides: TGTGCCAGCAGTAACGACAGGGGAGAGCAGCCCCAGCATTTT. This gives the protein CASSNDRGEQPQHF.

This clone was seen only a few times. The gene calls are TRBV5-1 and TRBJ1-1; 8 bases fit TRBD1. J lost 4 bases, V lost 4 bases, and 12 bases had no gene match. The germline V gene encodes CDR1 SGHRS and CDR2 YFSETQ. The CDR3 extends over 16 amino acids. Here the CDR3 DNA reads TGCGCCAGCAGCCCGAAAGCAGGGGGCGTTCTCACTGAAGCTTTCTTT. The encoded protein is CASSPKAGGVLTEAFF.

The gene calls are TRBV29-1 and TRBJ2-7; TRBD1 agrees at 7 bases. The CDR3 consists of 14 residues. Germline-derived CDR1 and CDR2 are SQVTM and ANQGSEA. With V trimmed by 4 bases and J by 2 bases, 8 bases remained unmatched. The CDR3 loop reads CSVAQGQGAYEQYF. The DNA of the CDR3 is TGCAGCGTTGCCCAGGGGCAGGGGGCCTACGAGCAGTACTTC.

The chain combines TRBV27 with TRBJ1-5; 11 nucleotides line up with TRBD1. The CDR3 spans 15 residues. V gave up 1 base and J gave up 5 bases; unmatched junction bases: 1. CDR1 and CDR2 from the germline V gene are MNHEY and SMNVEV (reference sequence). The CDR3 loop reads CASSLWGQGDQPQHF. The CDR3 region has the DNA TGTGCCAGCAGTTTATGGGGACAGGGGGATCAGCCCCAGCATTTT.

The rearrangement joins TRBV9 to TRBJ2-3; 7 bases are shared with TRBD2. The V segment lost 6 bases and the J segment 8 bases; nucleotides outside the gene matches: 15. The CDR3 runs 15 residues. The germline V gene encodes CDR1 SGDLS and CDR2 YYNGEE. The CDR3 DNA reads as TGTGCCAGCACCGGAGGTGTGGCTAGCGGTGGTACGCAGTATTTT. This translates into CASTGGVASGGTQYF.

This rearrangement joins TRBV27 to TRBJ1-2; D call uncertain. Per the germline V gene, CDR1 is MNHEY and CDR2 is SMNVEV (reference sequence). The CDR3 totals 16 residues. V lost 3 bases, J lost 7 bases, and 21 bases lay in between. CDR3 DNA sequence: TGTGCCAGCAGTTTCACATCAGCGGGCATAGGTGGTGGCTACACCTTC. Translated: CASSFTSAGIGGGYTF.

Here the CDR3 reads CASSPRTGFRDTQYF. For the CDR3, the DNA is TGTGCCAGCAGTCCACGGACAGGTTTTCGGGATACGCAGTATTTT. J is TRBJ2-3 and V is TRBV27; 7 bases map to TRBD1. The germline V gene has CDR1 MNHEY and CDR2 SMNVEV (reference sequence). The V and J ends lost 5 bases and 6 bases, in that order; junction bases with no gene match: 11. The CDR3 is 15 residues long.

The V call is TRBV28, the J call TRBJ1-5; D is possibly TRBD1 (6 bases). The CDR3 spans 15 residues. V lost 5 bases to trimming and J lost 0 bases, with 11 bases between them. Per germline, CDR1 MDHEN and CDR2 SYDVKM. The CDR3 sequence is CASSPGTYSNQPQHF. CDR3 nucleotide sequence: TGTGCCAGCAGTCCCGGGACATATAGCAATCAGCCCCAGCATTTT.

The gene calls are TRBV5-1 and TRBJ1-2; 7 bases are shared with TRBD1. The V gene end was trimmed by 4 bases and the J gene end by 0 bases; junction bases not matched to a gene: 12. CDR3 length equals 17 residues. CDR1 is SGHRS and CDR2 is YFSETQ in the germline V gene. CDR3 residues: CASSVTTGRLTNYGYTF. The CDR3 DNA reads as TGCGCCAGCAGCGTCACGACAGGGAGACTAACTAACTATGGCTACACCTTC. Complete variable domain (other parts from reference TRBV5-1 and TRBJ1-2): KAGVTQTPRYLIKTRGQQVTLSCSPISGHRSVSWYQQTPGQGLQFLFEYFSETQRNKGNFPGRFSGRQFSNSRSEMNVSTLELGDSALYLCASSVTTGRLTNYGYTFGSGTRLTVV.

This rearrangement joins TRBV6-1 to TRBJ1-4, with no clear D. The CDR3 sequence is 14 residues long. The germline V gene has CDR1 MNHNS and CDR2 SASEGT. Trimming cost V 8 bases and J 0 bases, with 10 bases left between them. CDR3 protein: CASGRTTTNEKLFF. In DNA, the CDR3 is TGTGCCAGCGGACGGACCACAACTAATGAAAAACTGTTTTTT.

The rearrangement links TRBV6-1 to TRBJ2-7, with 9 bases lining up with TRBD1. Germline-derived CDR1 and CDR2 are MNHNS and SASEGT. CDR3 length: 14 residues. Trimming at V came to 6 bases and at J to 5 bases, leaving 8 bases not matched to a gene. The CDR3 spells CASRFGTGINEQYF. In DNA, the CDR3 is TGTGCCAGCAGATTTGGGACAGGGATTAACGAGCAGTACTTC.

The V call is TRBV19, the J call TRBJ1-1; D not certain. Between the trimmed V and J ends, which lost 9 bases and 0 bases, there was a span of 11 bases. This CDR3 spans 13 amino acids. From germline, CDR1 is LNHDA and CDR2 SQIVND (reference sequence). The CDR3, as DNA: TGTGCCAGCCAGGATGTAATGAACACTGAAGCTTTCTTT. It translates to CASQDVMNTEAFF.

In its sample, this clone was seen once. The chain joins TRBV6-4 to TRBJ2-7; D possibly corresponds to TRBD1 (6 bases). The germline V gene encodes CDR1 MRHNA and CDR2 SNTAGT. V was clipped by 5 bases and J by 0 bases, with 11 bases between them. CDR3 length: 14 amino acids. The CDR3 protein is CASSQQQGSYEQYF. DNA for the CDR3: TGTGCCAGCAGTCAACAACAGGGCTCCTACGAGCAGTACTTC.

This chain connects TRBV5-6 to TRBJ2-4; D is possibly TRBD1 or TRBD2 (5 bases each). Trimming cost V 2 bases and J 8 bases, with 20 bases left between them. Germline V gene lookup returns CDR1 SGHDT and CDR2 YYEEEE. This CDR3 region has 16 residues. CDR3 loop: CASSLYLRDPRHIQYF. The CDR3 nucleotides read TGTGCCAGCAGCTTATATCTCCGGGACCCCCGGCACATTCAGTACTTC.

The chain is built from TRBV29-1 and TRBJ1-2, with TRBD1 matching over 8 bases. With V trimmed by 6 bases and J by 5 bases, 5 bases remained unmatched. Germline V CDR1 and CDR2: SQVTM, ANQGSEA. The CDR3 is made up of 12 amino acids. The chain's CDR3 is CSVERQGYGYTF. The CDR3 DNA is TGCAGCGTCGAGAGACAGGGGTATGGCTACACCTTC. Full variable domain (rest looked up from reference TRBV29-1 and TRBJ1-2): SAVISQKPSRDICQRGTSLTIQCQVDSQVTMMFWYRQQPGQSLTLIATANQGSEATYESGFVIDKFPISRPNLTFSTLTVSNMSPEDSSIYLCSVERQGYGYTFGSGTRLTVV.

This clone was detected once. The chain's CDR3 is CASSLAQLEQYF. In DNA, the CDR3 is TGTGCCAGCAGCTTAGCCCAGCTCGAGCAGTACTTC. The chain couples TRBV11-2 to TRBJ2-7; D unclear. Germline V gives CDR1 SGHAT, CDR2 FQNNGV. The CDR3 has 12 amino acids. Trimming cost V 1 base and J 6 bases, with 7 bases left between them.

The chain combines TRBV5-1 with TRBJ2-7, with 7 bases aligning to TRBD1. This CDR3 has 14 residues. Trimming at V came to 4 bases and at J to 0 bases, leaving 4 bases not matched to a gene. Germline V CDR1 and CDR2: SGHRS, YFSETQ. CDR3 bases: TGCGCCAGCAGCCGGGACAGCCACTCCTACGAGCAGTACTTC. The encoded protein is CASSRDSHSYEQYF.

The chain is built from TRBV19 and TRBJ2-1, with a weak D call TRBD1 (5 bases). The V and J ends lost 4 bases and 5 bases respectively, with 15 bases between them. There are 15 residues in the CDR3. The germline V gene has CDR1 LNHDA and CDR2 SQIVND (reference sequence). CDR3 residues: CASSSRPVGHNEQFF. CDR3 coding DNA: TGTGCCAGTAGTAGCCGGCCCGTGGGGCACAATGAGCAGTTCTTC.

In DNA form, the CDR3 reads TGTGCCAGCACCGATAGGGACACCCCTATACGGATATACGAGCAGTACTTC. Encoded protein: CASTDRDTPIRIYEQYF. This chain joins TRBV5-5 and TRBJ2-7; the D gene is possibly TRBD1 (6 bases). This CDR3 comprises 17 residues. V was pared by 6 bases and J by 4 bases, with 26 bases between. Germline V gene lookup returns CDR1 SGHKS and CDR2 YYEKEE (reference sequence).

This clone appeared a single time. The chain recombines TRBV19 with TRBJ1-1; D is undetermined. The CDR3 spans 13 residues. The V end lost 0 bases, the J end lost 7 bases, and 9 bases lay between the germline ends. Germline V gene sequence: CDR1 LNHDA, CDR2 SQIVND (reference sequence). The CDR3 is CASSIDAGSEAFF. The CDR3 DNA is TGTGCCAGTAGTATAGACGCCGGAAGTGAAGCTTTCTTT.